The source of this TCR beta chain is a study of PD-L1 blockade in urothelial cancer. Overall study findings and caveats: Tumor-associated blood clones were expanded more by durable-benefit patients at 3 weeks.

A remark on this clone: Its antigen is undetermined.

V was pared by 0 bases and J by 6 bases, with 8 bases of the junction left unmatched. The CDR3 is 16 residues long. Germline V gene data show CDR1 as SGHTA and CDR2 as FQGTGA. Time point noted: peripheral blood 6 weeks after treatment start. The diagnosis in patients was locally advanced or metastatic urothelial carcinoma. Method: immunoSEQ multiplex PCR; TCRdb's copy keeps in-frame clones and lacks some. Counted here are 120,000 or so clones, about 83% occurring once; the ten biggest clones make up roughly 2.4%. The origin of this receptor is a man aged 45 to 65 with urothelial cancer. This material consisted of PBMCs, taken around atezolizumab (anti-PD-L1) treatment. The V and J genes are TRBV7-3 and TRBJ2-3, with 8 bases that match TRBD2. CDR3 sequence: CASSLTGKREWDTQYF. DNA for the CDR3: TGTGCCAGCAGCTTAACGGGGAAGCGGGAGTGGGATACGCAGTATTTT.